The entry below describes one T cell receptor (beta chain). This clone's antigen is unknown. There are no base qualities to consult, and no much larger clone falls within one base. V loses 4 bases of germline sequence and J loses 0 bases, and the interval between the two ends is 16 bases. Spanning cysteine to phenylalanine, the CDR3 consists of 16 amino acids. Only the CDR3 part of the read is kept: 48 bases, read in frame from the first base. CDR1 is given as SGHRS and CDR2 as YFSETQ, both from the germline V gene. This record belongs to a study of technical replicates of blood from several donors (dated by TCRdb to about 2017). Libraries came from the immunoSEQ multiplex PCR assay. TCRdb retrieved this table from immuneACCESS and kept in-frame rearrangements only. Not all clones are present; in checked studies, unresolved V genes account for under half, and no reason is known for the remainder. The sample profile shows 74,000 or so clones; roughly 96% of them were found once. The ten largest clones take up about 0.34% of the sample.

Rearrangement joined TRBV5-1 to TRBJ1-2; the D gene assignment is ambiguous. The TCR was taken from a human donor in good health. Source material: T cells isolated from PBMCs. The CDR3 reads as follows: CASSRTARQANYGYTF. The sequence in DNA is TGCGCCAGCAGCCGCACTGCCAGACAAGCTAACTATGGCTACACCTTC. Full variable domain (CDR3 extended with the reference TRBV5-1 and TRBJ1-2 proteins): KAGVTQTPRYLIKTRGQQVTLSCSPISGHRSVSWYQQTPGQGLQFLFEYFSETQRNKGNFPGRFSGRQFSNSRSEMNVSTLELGDSALYLCASSRTARQANYGYTFGSGTRLTVV.